The 18 T cell receptor beta chains below were found in one sample sequenced in a study of CXCR3-negative and CXCR3-positive naive CD8 T cells. Study conclusions and caveats: CXCR3-positive naive cells had more hydrophobic TRB CDR3s than CXCR3-negative naive cells.

No antigen is known for these receptors. The authors made the TRB cDNA libraries by 5' RACE using UMI labels. Using the 5' RACE reads, TCRdb records one entry per CDR3 protein without DNA. This table holds just under 65,000 distinct CDR3 sequences. Sequences were obtained from naive CXCR3+ CD8+ T cells from blood. As to subset: CD45RO-CCR7+CD27+CD95- naive CD8+ T cells expressing CXCR3 (TNR3+). The receptors originated from a human donor in good health. Some clones in this sample may be carry-over from other donors' samples.

The CDR3 is CASSQRQGASGEQFF. The V gene is TRBV14, the J gene TRBJ2-1; TCRdb calls TRBD1, which cannot be checked without DNA. The CDR3 extends over 15 amino acids. Germline lookup yields CDR1 SGHDN and CDR2 FVKESK.

The V gene is TRBV20-1, the J gene TRBJ2-1; there is no DNA to check the TCRdb D call of TRBD2. The length of the CDR3 is 14 residues. Germline loops: CDR1 DFQATT, CDR2 SNEGSKA (reference sequence). CDR3 residues: CSARQGGGYNEQFF.

The chain combines TRBV29-1 with TRBJ2-1; TCRdb outputs TRBD1, but without DNA this stays unchecked. CDR1 SQVTM and CDR2 ANQGSEA come from the germline V gene. The CDR3 totals 12 residues. The chain's CDR3 is CSVTGTAFGQFF.

V and J are TRBV7-2 and TRBJ2-7. The germline V gene has CDR1 SGHTA and CDR2 FQGNSA. This CDR3 comprises 14 residues. This chain's CDR3 is CASSLDGESYEQYF.

V usage is TRBV4-2 and J usage is TRBJ2-1; with no DNA, the TCRdb D assignment of TRBD1 cannot be verified. The CDR3 is 18 amino acids. The germline gives CDR1 LGHNA, CDR2 YNFKEQ. CDR3 protein: CASSQEGGSGQAYNEQFF.

This chain's CDR3 is CASRKTGGLNTEAFF. This chain connects TRBV6-6 to TRBJ1-1; TCRdb lists TRBD1, though no DNA is available to test this call. Germline loops: CDR1 MNHNY, CDR2 SVGAGI (reference sequence). CDR3 length: 15 amino acids.

The chain employs TRBV28 and TRBJ2-7; there is no DNA to check the TCRdb D call of TRBD1. This CDR3 contains 16 residues. Germline V lookup: CDR1 MDHEN, CDR2 SYDVKM. The CDR3 loop reads CASRHSYRDGNHEQYF.

V and J are TRBV28 and TRBJ1-5; lacking DNA, the TRBD1 call made by TCRdb goes unchecked. The CDR3 sequence is 15 residues long. The germline V gene encodes CDR1 MDHEN and CDR2 SYDVKM. The CDR3 sequence is CASSLWDRSNQPQHF.

The J gene is TRBJ2-7, the V gene TRBV6-5; TCRdb picks TRBD1, but there is no DNA to check that call. From germline, CDR1 is MNHEY and CDR2 SVGAGI. The length of the CDR3 is 13 residues. CDR3 protein: CASSPSPTIEQYF.

The J gene is TRBJ2-7, the V gene TRBV7-6. The CDR3 has 14 residues. Germline V gene lookup returns CDR1 SGHVS and CDR2 FNYEAQ. The CDR3 is CASSLVIGPYEQYF.

The chain couples TRBV6-2 or TRBV6-3 to TRBJ2-7; TCRdb's D gene call, TRBD1, goes unchecked for lack of DNA. The CDR3 length is 13 residues. Looked up from germline, CDR1 is MNHEY and CDR2 is SVGEGT. CDR3 region: CASLTGYSYEQYF.

The V gene is TRBV12-3 or TRBV12-4, the J gene TRBJ2-7; TCRdb's D gene call, TRBD2, goes unchecked for lack of DNA. The CDR3 has 15 residues. The CDR3 sequence: CASSLVASGGYEQYF.

This rearrangement joins TRBV28 to TRBJ2-1. CDR1 and CDR2 from the germline V gene are MDHEN and SYDVKM. The CDR3 length is 16 residues. CDR3 loop: CASSATDRSSYNEQFF.

The chain is built from TRBV4-1 and TRBJ2-5; the TCRdb D gene call, TRBD1, has no DNA to confirm it. This CDR3 is 15 amino acids long. Per germline, CDR1 MGHRA and CDR2 YSYEKL. CDR3: CASSQDWGVGETQYF.

This chain links TRBV6-6 with TRBJ1-1; the D call of TRBD1 rests on TCRdb alone, since no DNA is present to check it. Germline CDR1 is MNHNY and CDR2 is SVGAGI (reference sequence). This CDR3 contains 15 residues. The CDR3 loop is CASSWTGGQNTEAFF.

CDR3 region: CSAPGTNYGYTF. The rearrangement joins TRBV29-1 to TRBJ1-2; TCRdb picks TRBD1, but there is no DNA to check that call. Germline V gene sequence: CDR1 SQVTM, CDR2 ANQGSEA. This CDR3 comprises 12 residues.

The chain employs TRBV29-1 and TRBJ2-7; the D gene TCRdb calls, TRBD1, cannot be checked with no DNA. CDR3 length equals 13 residues. Looked up from germline, CDR1 is SQVTM and CDR2 is ANQGSEA. CDR3 sequence: CSAQDRSFYEQYF.

The rearrangement uses TRBV25-1 and TRBJ2-1; no DNA is available, so the TRBD1 call from TCRdb remains unchecked. The CDR3 length is 13 residues. Per the germline V gene, CDR1 is MGHDK and CDR2 is SYGVNS. This chain's CDR3 is CASSGPQGDGQFF.